This T cell receptor (beta chain) was obtained from a study of T cell responses to AZD1222 COVID-19 vaccine. Background on the study: Second-dose recipients at about 4 or about 12 weeks were treated as one pooled group. Points from the study as a whole: Sampling captured repertoires only after the peak T cell response. Only a handful of AZD1222 recipients, several in all, had baseline seropositivity.

In germline, CDR1 is KGHSH, CDR2 LQKENI. This CDR3 spans 11 amino acids. Measured with immunoSEQ multiplex PCR; TCRdb has only the in-frame clones, and not every one. The data contain more than 250,000 clones, approximately 93% of them singletons. In regard to this clone: The antigen is undetermined. The junction and the germline gene differ at one end; a read error may be behind it.

The J gene is TRBJ2-7, the V gene TRBV18; 9 nucleotides align to TRBD1. Source: peripheral blood, taken on day 0 of AZD1222 vaccination. The sequence was obtained from an adult in good health. CDR3 residues: CASSPGQGSSF. CDR3 sequence (DNA): TGTGCCAGCTCACCTGGACAGGGGTCTTCCTTC.